This T cell receptor beta chain was profiled in a study of T cell changes during pregnancy in multiple sclerosis. From germline, CDR1 is MNHNY and CDR2 SVGAGI (reference sequence). V gave up 5 bases and J gave up 5 bases, with 15 bases separating them. The CDR3 is 14 residues long. Profiling relied on immunoSEQ multiplex PCR, and the TCRdb table lists in-frame clones only, not all of them. The table shows about 120,000 clones, with 93% occurring only once. V gene TRBV6-6 combines with J gene TRBJ1-1, with D perhaps TRBD1 (6 bases). The sample was peripheral blood, taken before pregnancy. The source of this sequence is a female donor with multiple sclerosis, enrolled in a pregnancy study. CDR3 nucleotide sequence: TGTGCCAGCAGTCCCGCGGGGGGGCAGACTGAAGCTTTCTTT. Translating gives CASSPAGGQTEAFF.